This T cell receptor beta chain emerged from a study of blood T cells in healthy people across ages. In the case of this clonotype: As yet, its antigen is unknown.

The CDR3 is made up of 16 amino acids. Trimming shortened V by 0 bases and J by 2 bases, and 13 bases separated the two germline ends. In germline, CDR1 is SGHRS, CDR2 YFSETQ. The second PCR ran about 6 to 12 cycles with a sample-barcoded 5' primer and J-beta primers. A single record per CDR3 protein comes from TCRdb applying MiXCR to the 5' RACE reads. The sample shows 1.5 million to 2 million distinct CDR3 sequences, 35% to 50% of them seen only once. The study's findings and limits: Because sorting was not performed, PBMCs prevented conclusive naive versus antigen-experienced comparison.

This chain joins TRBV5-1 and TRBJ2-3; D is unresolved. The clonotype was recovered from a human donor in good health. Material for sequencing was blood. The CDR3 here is CASSLDVGLATDTQYF. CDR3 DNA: TGCGCCAGCAGCTTGGACGTTGGGCTGGCCACAGATACGCAGTATTTT.